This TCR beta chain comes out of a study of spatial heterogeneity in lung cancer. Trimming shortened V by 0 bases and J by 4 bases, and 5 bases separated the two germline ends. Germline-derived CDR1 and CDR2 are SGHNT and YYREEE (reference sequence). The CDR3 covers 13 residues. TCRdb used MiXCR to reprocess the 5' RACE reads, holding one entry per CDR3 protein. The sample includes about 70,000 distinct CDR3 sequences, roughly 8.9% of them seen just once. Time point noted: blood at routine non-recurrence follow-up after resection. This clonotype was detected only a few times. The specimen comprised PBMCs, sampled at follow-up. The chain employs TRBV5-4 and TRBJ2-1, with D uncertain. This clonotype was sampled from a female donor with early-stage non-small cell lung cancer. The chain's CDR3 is CASSLDRYNEQFF. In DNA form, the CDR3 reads TGTGCCAGCAGCTTGGATCGGTACAATGAGCAGTTCTTC.